This is a list of T cell receptor beta chains from one sample in a study of shared clonotypes between healthy human individuals. The assay was immunoSEQ multiplex PCR, and TCRdb's table has in-frame clones only and misses some. The profile shows over a million clones, around 97% of them singletons. The material sequenced was naive CD4+ T cells sorted from blood. All receptors derive from a man aged 25-40 years in good health. Each CDR3 is given with its conserved first and last residue. D genes are given only for firm matches.

V: TRBV9; D: TRBD1; CDR3: CASSLTGEGETQYF
V: TRBV20-1; D: NA; CDR3: CSARDSETQYF
V: TRBV20-1; D: NA; CDR3: CSASGDEQFF
V: TRBV7-2; D: NA; CDR3: CASSFRGAGFGANVLTF
V: TRBV29-1; D: TRBD1; CDR3: CSVRRTGGKQFF
V: TRBV6-5; D: NA; CDR3: CASSLGLEVDEQFF
V: TRBV7-2; D: NA; CDR3: CASSVRGEQPQHF
V: TRBV9; D: TRBD2; CDR3: CASSHPAGTSLGGQETQYF
V: TRBV5-4; D: NA; CDR3: CASSPTSDWTYEQYF
V: TRBV7-9; D: NA; CDR3: CASSLGPQGFDEQFF
V: TRBV29-1; D: NA; CDR3: CSVGFHEQFF
V: TRBV5-1; D: NA; CDR3: CASSLGQVAGNTEAFF
V: TRBV6-6; D: NA; CDR3: CASSSPGAGNTIYF
V: TRBV9; D: TRBD2; CDR3: CASSVGPTSGSTDTQYF
V: TRBV9; D: NA; CDR3: CASSVGQATGELFF
V: TRBV29-1; D: NA; CDR3: CSVEAGRETQYF